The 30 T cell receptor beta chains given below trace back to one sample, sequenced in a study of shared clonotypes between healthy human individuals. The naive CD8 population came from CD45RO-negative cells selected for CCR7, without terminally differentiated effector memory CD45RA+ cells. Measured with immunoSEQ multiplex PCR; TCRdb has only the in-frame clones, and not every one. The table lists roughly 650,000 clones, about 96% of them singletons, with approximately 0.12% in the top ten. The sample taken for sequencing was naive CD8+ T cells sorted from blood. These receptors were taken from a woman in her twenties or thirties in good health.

The CDR3 DNA sequence: TGTGCCAGCAACTTGGGGGGAAATGGAGCTTTCTTT. This gives the protein CASNLGGNGAFF. The chain uses TRBV7-9 and TRBJ1-1; weak D call: TRBD1 (5 bases). Germline V lookup: CDR1 SEHNR, CDR2 FQNEAQ (reference sequence). Deletions cut 7 bases from V and 10 bases from J, with 16 bases between. The CDR3 has 12 amino acids.

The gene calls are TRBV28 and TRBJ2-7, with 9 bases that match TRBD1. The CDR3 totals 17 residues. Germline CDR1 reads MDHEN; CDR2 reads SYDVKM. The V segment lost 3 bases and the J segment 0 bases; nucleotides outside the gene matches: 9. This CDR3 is CASSFPMDRGYSYEQYF. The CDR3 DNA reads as TGTGCCAGCAGTTTCCCTATGGACAGGGGCTACTCCTACGAGCAGTACTTC.

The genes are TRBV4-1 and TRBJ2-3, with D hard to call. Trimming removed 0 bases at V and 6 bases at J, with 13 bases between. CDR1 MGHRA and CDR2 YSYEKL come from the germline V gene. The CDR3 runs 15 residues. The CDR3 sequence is CASSQDNLRRDTQYF. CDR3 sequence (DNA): TGCGCCAGCAGCCAAGATAACCTCCGTCGGGATACGCAGTATTTT.

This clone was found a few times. CDR3 sequence reads: CASSPQIGLVNEQFF. CDR3 DNA sequence: TGTGCCAGCAGCCCCCAAATCGGACTAGTTAATGAGCAGTTCTTC. The chain recombines TRBV7-7 with TRBJ2-1, with TRBD2 matching 7 bases. This CDR3 has 15 amino acids. Unmatched junction bases numbered 11, after V lost 5 bases and J lost 7 bases. The germline gives CDR1 SSHAT, CDR2 FNYEAQ (reference sequence).

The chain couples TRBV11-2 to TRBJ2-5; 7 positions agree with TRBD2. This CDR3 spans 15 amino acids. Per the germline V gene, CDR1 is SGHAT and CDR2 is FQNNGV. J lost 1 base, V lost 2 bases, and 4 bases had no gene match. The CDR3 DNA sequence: TGTGCCAGCAGCTTACTCGGGGGGACCCAAGAGACCCAGTACTTC. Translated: CASSLLGGTQETQYF.

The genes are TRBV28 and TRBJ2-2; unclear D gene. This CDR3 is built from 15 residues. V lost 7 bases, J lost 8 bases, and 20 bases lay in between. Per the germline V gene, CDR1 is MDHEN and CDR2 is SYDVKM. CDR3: CASMGQRPSKGELFF. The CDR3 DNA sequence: TGTGCCAGCATGGGCCAGCGCCCTTCTAAAGGGGAGCTGTTTTTT.

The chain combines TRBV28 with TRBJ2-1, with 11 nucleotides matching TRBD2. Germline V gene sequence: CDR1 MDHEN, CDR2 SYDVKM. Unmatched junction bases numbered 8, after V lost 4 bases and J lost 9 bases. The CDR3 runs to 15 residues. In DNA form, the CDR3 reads TGTGCCAGCAGTTCCCTAGCGGGAGGAGGAATTGAGCAGTTCTTC. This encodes CASSSLAGGGIEQFF.

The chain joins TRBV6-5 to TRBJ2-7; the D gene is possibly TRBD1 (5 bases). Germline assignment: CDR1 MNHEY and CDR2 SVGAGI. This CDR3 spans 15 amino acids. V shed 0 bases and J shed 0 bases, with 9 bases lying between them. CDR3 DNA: TGTGCCAGCAGTTACTCGACAGAGAGCTCCTACGAGCAGTACTTC. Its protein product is CASSYSTESSYEQYF.

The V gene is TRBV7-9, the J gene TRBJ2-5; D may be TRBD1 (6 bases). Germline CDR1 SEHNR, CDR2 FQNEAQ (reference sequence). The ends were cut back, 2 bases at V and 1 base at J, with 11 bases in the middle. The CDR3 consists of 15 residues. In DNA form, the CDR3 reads TGTGCCAGCAGCTTAAGCAGACAGGCCCAAGAGACCCAGTACTTC. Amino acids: CASSLSRQAQETQYF.

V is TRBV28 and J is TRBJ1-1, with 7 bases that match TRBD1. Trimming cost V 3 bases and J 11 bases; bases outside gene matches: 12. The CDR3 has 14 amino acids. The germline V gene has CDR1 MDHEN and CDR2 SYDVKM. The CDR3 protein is CASSFVGGGGEAFF. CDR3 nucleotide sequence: TGTGCCAGCAGTTTTGTAGGTGGAGGGGGCGAGGCTTTCTTT.

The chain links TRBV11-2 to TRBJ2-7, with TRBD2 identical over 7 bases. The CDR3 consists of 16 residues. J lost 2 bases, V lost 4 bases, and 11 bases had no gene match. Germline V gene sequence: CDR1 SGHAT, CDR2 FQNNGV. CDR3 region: CASSYDPSGMTYEQYF. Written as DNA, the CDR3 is TGTGCCAGCAGCTACGACCCGAGCGGGATGACCTACGAGCAGTACTTC. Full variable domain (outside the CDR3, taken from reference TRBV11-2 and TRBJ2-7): EAGVAQSPRYKIIEKRQSVAFWCNPISGHATLYWYQQILGQGPKLLIQFQNNGVVDDSQLPKDRFSAERLKGVDSTLKIQPAKLEDSAVYLCASSYDPSGMTYEQYFGPGTRLTVT.

CDR3 sequence (DNA): TGTGCCAGCAGCTTCCTCGCGGACGAGCAGTTCTTC. Translated: CASSFLADEQFF. The rearrangement uses TRBV11-2 and TRBJ2-1; the D is unclear. CDR1 is SGHAT and CDR2 is FQNNGV in the germline V gene. This CDR3 has 12 amino acids. V lost 3 bases and J lost 10, with 10 bases in between. The full variable domain, in which reference TRBV11-2 and TRBJ2-1 provide the parts outside the CDR3, is EAGVAQSPRYKIIEKRQSVAFWCNPISGHATLYWYQQILGQGPKLLIQFQNNGVVDDSQLPKDRFSAERLKGVDSTLKIQPAKLEDSAVYLCASSFLADEQFFGPGTRLTVL.

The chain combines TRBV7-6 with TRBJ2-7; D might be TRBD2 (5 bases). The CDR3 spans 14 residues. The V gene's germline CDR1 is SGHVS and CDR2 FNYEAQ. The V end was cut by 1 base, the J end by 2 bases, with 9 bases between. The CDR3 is CASSLGTGAYEQYF. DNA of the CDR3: TGTGCCAGCAGCTTAGGGACTGGGGCCTACGAGCAGTACTTC.

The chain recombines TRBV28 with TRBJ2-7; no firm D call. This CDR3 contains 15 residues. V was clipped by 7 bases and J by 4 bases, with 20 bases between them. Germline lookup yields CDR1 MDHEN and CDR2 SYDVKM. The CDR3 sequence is CASNRSLRSSYEQYF. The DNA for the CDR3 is TGTGCCAGCAACAGAAGTTTACGGTCTTCTTACGAGCAGTACTTC.

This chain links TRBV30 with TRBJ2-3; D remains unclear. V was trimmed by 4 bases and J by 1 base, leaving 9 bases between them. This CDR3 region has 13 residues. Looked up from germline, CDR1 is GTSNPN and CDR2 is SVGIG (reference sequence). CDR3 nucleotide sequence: TGTGCCTGGATAGGGCCCGGCACAGATACGCAGTATTTT. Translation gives CAWIGPGTDTQYF.

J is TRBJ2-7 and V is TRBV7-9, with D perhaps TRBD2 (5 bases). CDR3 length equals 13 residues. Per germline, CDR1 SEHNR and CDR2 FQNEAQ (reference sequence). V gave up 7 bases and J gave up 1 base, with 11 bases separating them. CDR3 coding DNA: TGTGCCAGCACTAGCACCTCATCCTACGAGCAGTACTTC. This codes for CASTSTSSYEQYF.

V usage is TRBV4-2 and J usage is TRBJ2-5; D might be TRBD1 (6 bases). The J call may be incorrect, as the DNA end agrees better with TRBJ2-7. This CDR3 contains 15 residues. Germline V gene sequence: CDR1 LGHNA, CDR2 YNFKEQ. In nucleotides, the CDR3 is TGTGCCAGCAGCCAAGAAGGGGACACCGCCTACGAGCAGTACTTC. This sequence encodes CASSQEGDTAYEQYF.

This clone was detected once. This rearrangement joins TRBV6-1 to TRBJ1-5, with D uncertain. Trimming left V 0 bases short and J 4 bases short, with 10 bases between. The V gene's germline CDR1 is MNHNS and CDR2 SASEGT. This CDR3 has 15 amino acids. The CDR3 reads CASSEASSQNQPQHF. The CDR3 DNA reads TGTGCCAGCAGTGAAGCGTCCAGTCAGAATCAGCCCCAGCATTTT.

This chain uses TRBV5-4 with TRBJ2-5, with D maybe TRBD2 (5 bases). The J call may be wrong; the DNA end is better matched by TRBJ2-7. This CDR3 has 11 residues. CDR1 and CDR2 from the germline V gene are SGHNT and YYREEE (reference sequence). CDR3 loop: CASSKEVEQYF. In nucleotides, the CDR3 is TGTGCCAGCAGCAAGGAGGTCGAGCAGTACTTC.

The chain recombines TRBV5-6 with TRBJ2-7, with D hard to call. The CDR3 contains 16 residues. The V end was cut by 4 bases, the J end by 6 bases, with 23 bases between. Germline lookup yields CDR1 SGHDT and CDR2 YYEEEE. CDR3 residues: CASSPAEAVRNGEQYF. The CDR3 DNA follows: TGTGCCAGCAGCCCTGCAGAGGCGGTCCGGAATGGCGAGCAGTACTTC.

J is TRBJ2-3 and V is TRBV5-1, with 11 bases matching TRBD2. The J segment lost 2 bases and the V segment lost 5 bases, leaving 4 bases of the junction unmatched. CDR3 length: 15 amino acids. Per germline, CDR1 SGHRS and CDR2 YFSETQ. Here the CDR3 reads CASREGLAVTDTQYF. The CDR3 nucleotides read TGCGCCAGCAGGGAGGGACTAGCGGTCACAGATACGCAGTATTTT.

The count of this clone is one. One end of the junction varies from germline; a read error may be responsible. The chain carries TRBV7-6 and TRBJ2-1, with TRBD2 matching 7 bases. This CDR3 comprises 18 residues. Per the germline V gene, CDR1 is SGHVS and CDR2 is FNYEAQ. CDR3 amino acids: CASSLIQYGGGSNKEQFF. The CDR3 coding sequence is TGTGCCAGCAGCTTAATTCAGTATGGGGGAGGGTCAAACAAGGAGCAGTTCTTC.

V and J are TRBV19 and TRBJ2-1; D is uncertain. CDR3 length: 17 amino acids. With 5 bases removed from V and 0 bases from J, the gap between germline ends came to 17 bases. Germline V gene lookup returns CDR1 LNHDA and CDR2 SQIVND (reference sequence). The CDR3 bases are TGTGCCAGTAGTCATCCGGTCCGACCGAGCTCCTACAATGAGCAGTTCTTC. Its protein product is CASSHPVRPSSYNEQFF.

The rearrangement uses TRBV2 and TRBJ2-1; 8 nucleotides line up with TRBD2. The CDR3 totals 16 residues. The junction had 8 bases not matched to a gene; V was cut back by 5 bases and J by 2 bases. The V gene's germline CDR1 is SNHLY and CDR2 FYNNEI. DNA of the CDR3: TGTGCCAGCAGTCCTAGACTAGCGTTGGCCTACAATGAGCAGTTCTTC. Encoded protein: CASSPRLALAYNEQFF.

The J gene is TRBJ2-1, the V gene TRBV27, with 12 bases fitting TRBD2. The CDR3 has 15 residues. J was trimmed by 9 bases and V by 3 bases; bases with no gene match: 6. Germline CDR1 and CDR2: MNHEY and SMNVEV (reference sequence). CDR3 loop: CASSFGLAGGFEQFF. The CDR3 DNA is TGTGCCAGCAGTTTTGGCCTAGCGGGAGGGTTTGAGCAGTTCTTC.

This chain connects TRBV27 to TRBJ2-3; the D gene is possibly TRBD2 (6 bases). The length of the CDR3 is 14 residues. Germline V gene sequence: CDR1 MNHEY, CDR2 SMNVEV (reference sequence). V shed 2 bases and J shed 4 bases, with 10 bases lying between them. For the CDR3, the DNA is TGTGCCAGCAGTTTAATGCGGGACTCAGATACGCAGTATTTT. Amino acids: CASSLMRDSDTQYF.

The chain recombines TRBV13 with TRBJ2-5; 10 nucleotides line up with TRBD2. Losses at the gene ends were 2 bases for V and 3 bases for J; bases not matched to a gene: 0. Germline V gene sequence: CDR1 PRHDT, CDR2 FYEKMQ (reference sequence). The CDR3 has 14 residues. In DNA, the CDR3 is TGTGCCAGCAGCTTACTAGCGGGGGAAGAGACCCAGTACTTC. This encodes CASSLLAGEETQYF.

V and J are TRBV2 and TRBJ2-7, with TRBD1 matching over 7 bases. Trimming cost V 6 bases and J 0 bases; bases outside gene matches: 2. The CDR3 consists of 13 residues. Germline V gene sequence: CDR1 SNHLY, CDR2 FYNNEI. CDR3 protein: CASRGDSSYEQYF. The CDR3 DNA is TGTGCCAGCAGGGGGGACAGCTCCTACGAGCAGTACTTC.

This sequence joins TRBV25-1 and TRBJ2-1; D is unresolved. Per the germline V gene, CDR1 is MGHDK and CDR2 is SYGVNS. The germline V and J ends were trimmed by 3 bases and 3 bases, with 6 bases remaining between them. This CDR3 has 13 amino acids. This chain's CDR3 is CASSELDYNEQFF. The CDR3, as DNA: TGTGCCAGCAGTGAGCTGGACTACAATGAGCAGTTCTTC.

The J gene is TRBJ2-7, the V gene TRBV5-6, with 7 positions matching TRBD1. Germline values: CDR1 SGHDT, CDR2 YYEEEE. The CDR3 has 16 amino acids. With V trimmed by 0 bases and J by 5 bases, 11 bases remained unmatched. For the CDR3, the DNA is TGTGCCAGCAGCTTGGAAAGGGAACAGGGGTTAGACGAGCAGTACTTC. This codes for CASSLEREQGLDEQYF.